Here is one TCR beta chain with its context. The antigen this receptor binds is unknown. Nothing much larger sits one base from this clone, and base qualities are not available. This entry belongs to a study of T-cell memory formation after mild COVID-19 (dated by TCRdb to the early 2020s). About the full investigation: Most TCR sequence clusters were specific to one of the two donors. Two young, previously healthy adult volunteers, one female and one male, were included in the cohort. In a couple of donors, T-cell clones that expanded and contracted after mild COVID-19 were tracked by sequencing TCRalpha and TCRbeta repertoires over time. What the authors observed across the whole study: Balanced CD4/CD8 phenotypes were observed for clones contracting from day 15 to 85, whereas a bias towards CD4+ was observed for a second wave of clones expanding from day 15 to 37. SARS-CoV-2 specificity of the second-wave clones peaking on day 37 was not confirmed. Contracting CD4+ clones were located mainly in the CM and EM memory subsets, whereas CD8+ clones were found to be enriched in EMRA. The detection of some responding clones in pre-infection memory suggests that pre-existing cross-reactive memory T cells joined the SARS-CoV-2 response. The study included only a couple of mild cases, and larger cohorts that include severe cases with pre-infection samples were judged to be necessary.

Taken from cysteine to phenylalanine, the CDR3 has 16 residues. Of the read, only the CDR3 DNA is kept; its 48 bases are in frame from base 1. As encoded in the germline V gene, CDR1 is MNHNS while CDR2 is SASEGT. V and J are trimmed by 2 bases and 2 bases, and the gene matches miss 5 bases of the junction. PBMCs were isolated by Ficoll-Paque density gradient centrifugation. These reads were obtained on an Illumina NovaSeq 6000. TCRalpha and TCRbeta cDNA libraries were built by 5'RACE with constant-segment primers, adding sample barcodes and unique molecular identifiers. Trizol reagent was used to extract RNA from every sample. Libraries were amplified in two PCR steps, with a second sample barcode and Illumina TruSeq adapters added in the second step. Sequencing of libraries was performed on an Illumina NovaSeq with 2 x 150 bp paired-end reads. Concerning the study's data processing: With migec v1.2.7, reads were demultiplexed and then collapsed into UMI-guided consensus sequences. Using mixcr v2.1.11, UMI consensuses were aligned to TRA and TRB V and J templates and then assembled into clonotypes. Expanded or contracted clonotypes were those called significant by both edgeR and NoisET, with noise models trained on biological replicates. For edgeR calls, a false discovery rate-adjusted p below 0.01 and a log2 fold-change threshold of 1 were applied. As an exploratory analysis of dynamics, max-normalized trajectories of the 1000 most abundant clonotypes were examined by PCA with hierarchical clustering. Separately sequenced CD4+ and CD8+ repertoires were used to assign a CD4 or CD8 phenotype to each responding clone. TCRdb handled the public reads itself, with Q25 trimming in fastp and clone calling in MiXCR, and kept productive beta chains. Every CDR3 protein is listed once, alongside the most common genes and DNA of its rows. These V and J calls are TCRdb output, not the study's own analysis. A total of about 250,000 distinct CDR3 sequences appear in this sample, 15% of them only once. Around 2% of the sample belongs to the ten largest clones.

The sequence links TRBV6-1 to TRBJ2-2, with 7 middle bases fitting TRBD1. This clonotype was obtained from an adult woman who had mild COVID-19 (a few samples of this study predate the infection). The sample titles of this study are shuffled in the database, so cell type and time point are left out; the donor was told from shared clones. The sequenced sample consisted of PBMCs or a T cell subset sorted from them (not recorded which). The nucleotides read TGTGCCAGCAGTGAACGGACAGGATTAAACACCGGGGAGCTGTTTTTT. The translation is CASSERTGLNTGELFF.